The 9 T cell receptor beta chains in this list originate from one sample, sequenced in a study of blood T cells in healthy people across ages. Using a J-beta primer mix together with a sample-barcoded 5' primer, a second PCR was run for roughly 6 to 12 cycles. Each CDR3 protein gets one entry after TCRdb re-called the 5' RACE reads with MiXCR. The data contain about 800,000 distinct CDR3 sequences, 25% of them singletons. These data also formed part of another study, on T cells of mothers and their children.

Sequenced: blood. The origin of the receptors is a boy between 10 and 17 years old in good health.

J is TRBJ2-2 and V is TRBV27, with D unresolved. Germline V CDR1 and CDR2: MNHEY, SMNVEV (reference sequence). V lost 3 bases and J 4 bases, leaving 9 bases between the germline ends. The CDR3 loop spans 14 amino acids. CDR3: CASSFVEATGELFF. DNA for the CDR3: TGTGCCAGCAGTTTTGTCGAAGCCACCGGGGAGCTGTTTTTT.

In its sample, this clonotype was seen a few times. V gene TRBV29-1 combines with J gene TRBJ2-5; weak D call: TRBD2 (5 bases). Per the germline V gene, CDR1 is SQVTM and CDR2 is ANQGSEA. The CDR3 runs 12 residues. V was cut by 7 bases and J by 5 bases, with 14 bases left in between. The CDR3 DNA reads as TGCAGCGCTGAGGGCGGAACTGAGACCCAGTACTTC. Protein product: CSAEGGTETQYF.

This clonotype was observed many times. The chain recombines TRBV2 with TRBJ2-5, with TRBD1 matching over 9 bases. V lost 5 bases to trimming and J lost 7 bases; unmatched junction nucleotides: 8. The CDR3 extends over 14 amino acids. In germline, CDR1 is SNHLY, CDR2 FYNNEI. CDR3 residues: CASSPPGQGPTQYF. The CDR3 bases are TGTGCCAGCAGTCCTCCGGGACAGGGCCCGACCCAGTACTTC.

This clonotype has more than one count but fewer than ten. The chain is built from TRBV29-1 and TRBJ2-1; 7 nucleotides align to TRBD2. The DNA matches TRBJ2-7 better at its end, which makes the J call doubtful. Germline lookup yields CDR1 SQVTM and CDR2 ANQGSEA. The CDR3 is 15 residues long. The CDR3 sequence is CSVEGLSGDAYEQYF. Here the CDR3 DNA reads TGCAGCGTTGAAGGCCTCAGCGGGGACGCCTACGAGCAGTACTTC.

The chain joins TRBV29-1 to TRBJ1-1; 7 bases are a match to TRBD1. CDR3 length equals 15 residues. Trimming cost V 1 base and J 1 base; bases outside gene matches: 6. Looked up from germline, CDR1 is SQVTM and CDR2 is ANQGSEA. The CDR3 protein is CSVEVHRGGNTEAFF. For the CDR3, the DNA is TGCAGCGTTGAAGTCCACAGGGGAGGGAACACTGAAGCTTTCTTT.

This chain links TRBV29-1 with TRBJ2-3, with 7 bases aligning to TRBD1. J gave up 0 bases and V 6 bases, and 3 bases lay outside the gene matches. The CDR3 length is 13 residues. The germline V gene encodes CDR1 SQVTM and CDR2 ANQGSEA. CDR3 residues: CSVPQGSTDTQYF. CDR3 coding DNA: TGCAGCGTACCACAGGGGAGCACAGATACGCAGTATTTT.

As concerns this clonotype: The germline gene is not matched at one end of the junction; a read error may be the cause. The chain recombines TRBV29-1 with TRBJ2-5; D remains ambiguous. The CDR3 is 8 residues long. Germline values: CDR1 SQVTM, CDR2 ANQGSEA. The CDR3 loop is CSVDGRIF. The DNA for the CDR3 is TGCAGCGTAGACGGCCGGATCTTC. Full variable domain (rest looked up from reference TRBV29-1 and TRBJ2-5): SAVISQKPSRDICQRGTSLTIQCQVDSQVTMMFWYRQQPGQSLTLIATANQGSEATYESGFVIDKFPISRPNLTFSTLTVSNMSPEDSSIYLCSVDGRIFGPGTRLLVL.

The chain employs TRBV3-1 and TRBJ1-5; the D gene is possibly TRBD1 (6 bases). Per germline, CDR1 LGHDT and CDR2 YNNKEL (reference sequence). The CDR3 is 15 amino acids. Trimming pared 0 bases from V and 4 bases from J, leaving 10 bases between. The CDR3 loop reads CASSQEGRGNQPQHF. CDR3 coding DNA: TGTGCCAGCAGCCAAGAGGGCAGGGGAAATCAGCCCCAGCATTTT.

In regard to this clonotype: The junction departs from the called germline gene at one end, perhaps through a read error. The CDR3 protein is CASGTPPKEAQYF. DNA for the CDR3: TGCGCCAGCGGGACTCCCCCAAAAGAGGCCCAGTACTTC. The V and J genes are TRBV4-1 and TRBJ2-5, with a weak D call TRBD2 (6 bases). Germline assignment: CDR1 MGHRA and CDR2 YSYEKL. The CDR3 sequence is 13 residues long.